These 12 T cell receptor beta chains were sequenced from one sample in a study of T cells expressing NK-cell markers. TCRdb reprocessed the 5' RACE reads and reports one entry per CDR3 protein, with no DNA. The listing records 150,000 to 180,000 distinct CDR3 sequences. The source material was blood T cells: a sorted CD56 or NKG2C T cell subset, CD4+ or CD8+ T cells, or bulk PBMC T cells (not recorded which). These receptors all come from a woman between 45 and 60 years old in good health.

The V call is TRBV4-1, the J call TRBJ1-3. CDR3 size: 13 residues. In germline, CDR1 is MGHRA, CDR2 YSYEKL. CDR3 residues: CASSQIPGNTIYF.

The V gene is TRBV4-1, the J gene TRBJ2-3. This CDR3 comprises 11 residues. Germline CDR1 and CDR2: MGHRA and YSYEKL. CDR3: CASSQSSAQYF.

V is TRBV15 and J is TRBJ2-4; TCRdb selects TRBD1, and the lack of DNA leaves this call unchecked. The CDR3 extends over 17 amino acids. The germline CDR1 and CDR2 sequences are LNHNV and YYDKDF (reference sequence). CDR3 in amino acids: CATSSWTGGVAKNIQYF.

The rearrangement links TRBV5-4 to TRBJ1-2; the D gene TCRdb calls, TRBD1, cannot be checked with no DNA. Germline values: CDR1 SGHNT, CDR2 YYREEE (reference sequence). This CDR3 contains 16 residues. The CDR3 sequence is CASSRSGQGVPYGYTF.

The chain carries TRBV12-5 and TRBJ2-3; TCRdb selects TRBD2, and the lack of DNA leaves this call unchecked. The germline V gene has CDR1 LGHNT and CDR2 FRNRAP. This CDR3 region has 13 residues. The CDR3 sequence is CASGLGPTDTQYF.

The chain carries TRBV4-1 and TRBJ1-2; lacking DNA, the TRBD1 call made by TCRdb goes unchecked. CDR3 length equals 15 residues. The V gene's germline CDR1 is MGHRA and CDR2 YSYEKL. The CDR3 sequence: CASSQAPGTEDGYTF.

This chain joins TRBV5-1 and TRBJ1-2; TCRdb gives TRBD1 as the D gene, but with no DNA this cannot be confirmed. Germline values: CDR1 SGHRS, CDR2 YFSETQ. This CDR3 spans 15 amino acids. The CDR3: CASSLEQGAPGGYTF.

The gene calls are TRBV7-9 and TRBJ2-5; TCRdb's D call, TRBD2, is unchecked because there is no DNA. The CDR3 covers 16 residues. Germline-derived CDR1 and CDR2 are SEHNR and FQNEAQ (reference sequence). CDR3 region: CASSHTSGRLQETQYF.

The chain carries TRBV15 and TRBJ2-1; TCRdb lists TRBD2, though no DNA is available to test this call. Germline CDR1 and CDR2: LNHNV and YYDKDF (reference sequence). The CDR3 has 15 residues. The CDR3 is CATSGWEVVVNEQFF.

The chain recombines TRBV4-1 with TRBJ2-2; TCRdb's D call of TRBD1 is untestable without DNA. The CDR3 contains 14 residues. CDR1 and CDR2 (germline): MGHRA, YSYEKL. This CDR3 is CASSQDSGAGELFF.

The rearrangement joins TRBV12-3 or TRBV12-4 to TRBJ2-7. This CDR3 spans 14 amino acids. CDR3 sequence: CASSLELWSYEQYF.

The rearrangement uses TRBV6-5 and TRBJ2-1; TCRdb's assignment of TRBD2 cannot be checked, as there is no DNA. Germline assignment: CDR1 MNHEY and CDR2 SVGAGI. This CDR3 contains 14 residues. The CDR3 loop reads CASSYGLSDNEQFF.